This TCR beta chain was found in a study of shared clonotypes between healthy human individuals. Evenly divided among several immunoSEQ plates was the genomic DNA of each subset. Under the authors' procedure: Junction-only sequences produced by ImmunoSEQ had no quality scores, so filtering differed. Generated by immunoSEQ multiplex PCR, the TCRdb table keeps only in-frame clones and is missing some. Clone size and the V and J calls come from that table; the DNA yielded D and trimming. The table has a few million clones, approximately 93% seen once. Findings and caveats of the study: Rarefaction indicated that sorted-subset sequencing remained incomplete although depth was large.

A remark on this clone: As yet, its antigen is unknown. A read error may produce the germline difference seen at one junction end.

The material sequenced was naive CD4+ T cells from PBMCs. The subset here: CD45RA+ positively selected. The TCR originated in a man younger than 35 in good health. Some clones in this sample may be carry-over from other donors' samples.

The CDR3 nucleotides are TGTGCCAGCAGCTTGGCCTGGTCTAACTATGGCTACACCTTC. This gives the protein CASSLAWSNYGYTF. V is TRBV5-1 and J is TRBJ1-2; D is undetermined. The CDR3 has 14 amino acids. Germline lookup yields CDR1 SGHRS and CDR2 YFSETQ.